This is a list of T cell receptor beta chains from one sample in a study of blood T cell repertoires in COVID-19. Method: immunoSEQ multiplex PCR; TCRdb's copy keeps in-frame clones and lacks some. The data contain some 80,000 clones, 79% of them singletons. Sequences were obtained from peripheral blood. The origin of the receptors is a woman older than 75 with active or convalescent COVID-19. Both conserved end residues are part of each CDR3. D genes are given only for firm matches. Clone size is shown for a subset of rows, as once, few, many or a class of expanded clone.

>-|TRBV3-1/TRBV3-2|-|TRBJ1-1
CASSFGSSMNTEAFF
TGTGCCAGCAGCTTCGGGAGTTCCATGAACACTGAAGCTTTCTTT
>-|TRBV27|TRBD1|TRBJ1-2
CASSLGTGPYGYTF
TGTGCCAGCAGTTTGGGGACAGGACCCTATGGCTACACCTTC
>-|TRBV23-1|-|TRBJ2-5
CASANRDIEETQYF
TGCGCCAGCGCGAACCGGGACATCGAAGAGACCCAGTACTTC
>-|TRBV27|TRBD2|TRBJ2-1
CASSPTSGSSYNEQFF
TGTGCCAGCAGTCCGACTAGCGGGAGCTCCTACAATGAGCAGTTCTTC
>-|TRBV6-2/TRBV6-3|TRBD1|TRBJ1-5
CASSYGGTGSPPQHF
TGTGCCAGCAGTTACGGAGGGACAGGGTCCCCACCCCAGCATTTT
>-|TRBV7-7|TRBD1|TRBJ1-5
CASSWDRANQPQHF
TGTGCCAGCAGCTGGGACAGGGCAAATCAGCCCCAGCATTTT
>-|TRBV14|TRBD2|TRBJ2-3
CASSRGLAGGTDTQYF
TGTGCCAGCAGCCGAGGACTAGCGGGGGGCACAGATACGCAGTATTTT
>-|TRBV4-1|-|TRBJ1-2
CASSQSPDKPNYGYTF
TGCGCCAGCAGCCAATCCCCGGACAAGCCCAACTATGGCTACACCTTC
>-|TRBV7-9|-|TRBJ2-3
CASSFRNSLADTQYF
TGTGCCAGCAGCTTTCGGAACAGTCTCGCAGATACGCAGTATTTT
>-|TRBV5-4|-|TRBJ2-7
CASSSREGGWGLVSYEQYF
TGTGCCAGCAGCTCCCGTGAGGGAGGTTGGGGTCTCGTCTCCTACGAGCAGTACTTC
>once|TRBV29-1|TRBD1|TRBJ1-5
CSVRDRDGGQPQHF
TGCAGCGTTCGCGACAGGGATGGCGGTCAGCCCCAGCATTTT
>-|TRBV29-1|-|TRBJ1-5
CSVAGGVYQPQHF
TGCAGCGTTGCGGGCGGGGTTTATCAGCCCCAGCATTTT
>few|TRBV5-1|-|TRBJ2-7
CASSLQGLTYEQYF
TGCGCCAGCAGCTTGCAGGGGCTAACCTACGAGCAGTACTTC
>-|TRBV4-1|TRBD2|TRBJ2-2
CASSQVAGERSTGELFF
TGCGCCAGCAGCCAAGTAGCGGGAGAACGGTCCACCGGGGAGCTGTTTTTT
>-|TRBV9|-|TRBJ2-1
CASSVQTGRSYNEQFF
TGTGCCAGCAGCGTGCAGACAGGAAGGTCATACAATGAGCAGTTCTTC
>-|TRBV19|-|TRBJ1-2
CASSPTGTPNYGYTF
TGTGCCAGTAGTCCTACAGGGACCCCAAACTATGGCTACACCTTC
>few|TRBV2|-|TRBJ2-6
CASSGTSGANVLTF
TGTGCCAGCAGTGGGACATCTGGGGCCAACGTCCTGACTTTC
>few|TRBV3-1/TRBV3-2|TRBD2|TRBJ2-3
CASSQEIGLAGSDTQYF
TGTGCCAGCAGCCAAGAAATTGGACTAGCGGGGTCAGATACGCAGTATTTT
>once|TRBV11-3|TRBD1|TRBJ1-3
CASSLERGGLRLSSGNTIYF
TGTGCCAGCAGCTTAGAAAGAGGGGGCCTCCGCTTGAGTTCTGGAAACACCATATATTTT
>-|TRBV5-1|-|TRBJ2-3
CASSLVQGTDTQYF
TGCGCCAGCAGCTTGGTGCAGGGTACAGATACGCAGTATTTT
>-|TRBV4-3|TRBD2|TRBJ2-4
CASSHASGGDRINIQYF
TGCGCCAGCAGCCATGCCAGCGGGGGGGACCGAATAAACATTCAGTACTTC
>-|TRBV18|-|TRBJ2-2
CASSHTGSRYTGELFF
TGTGCCAGCTCTCACACCGGGAGCCGCTACACCGGGGAGCTGTTTTTT
>-|TRBV6-1|TRBD2|TRBJ2-4
CASSEWTSGRATKNIQYF
TGTGCCAGCAGTGAATGGACTAGCGGGAGGGCTACCAAAAACATTCAGTACTTC
>-|TRBV10-1|-|TRBJ1-2
CASSVEVPYGYTF
TGCGCCAGCAGTGTTGAGGTCCCGTATGGCTACACCTTC
>-|TRBV28|TRBD1|TRBJ2-7
CASSPRGQTTYEQYF
TGTGCCAGCAGTCCCCGGGGACAGACTACCTACGAGCAGTACTTC
>-|TRBV5-1|TRBD1|TRBJ1-2
CATRTGNFDGYTF
TGCGCCACTAGGACAGGAAATTTCGATGGCTACACCTTC
>-|TRBV29-1|TRBD1|TRBJ1-1
CSVDSGTGGVRTEAFF
TGCAGCGTTGATTCGGGGACAGGGGGAGTAAGAACTGAAGCTTTCTTT
>-|TRBV30|TRBD1|TRBJ2-2
CAWGGQVDTGELFF
TGTGCCTGGGGGGGACAGGTCGACACCGGGGAGCTGTTTTTT
>-|TRBV13|-|TRBJ2-3
CASSKYRPDTQYF
TGTGCCAGCAGTAAATACAGGCCAGATACGCAGTATTTT
>-|TRBV29-1|-|TRBJ2-3
CSVEGGPRRTDTQYF
TGCAGCGTTGAAGGGGGCCCGAGAAGAACAGATACGCAGTATTTT
>-|TRBV10-2|-|TRBJ2-2
CASSEGWAGGPGELFF
TGCGCCAGCAGTGAGGGGTGGGCCGGGGGGCCCGGGGAGCTGTTTTTT
>-|TRBV24-1|-|TRBJ2-1
CATRSTSSQEQFF
TGTGCCACCAGGTCCACGAGCTCTCAAGAGCAGTTCTTC
>-|TRBV7-9|TRBD2|TRBJ2-5
CASRASGYPRGETQYF
TGTGCCAGCCGGGCTAGCGGTTACCCCCGAGGCGAGACCCAGTACTTC
>-|TRBV7-8|TRBD1|TRBJ1-2
CASSYSPGQDYGYTF
TGTGCCAGCAGCTATTCCCCGGGACAGGACTATGGCTACACCTTC
>-|TRBV3-1/TRBV3-2|-|TRBJ1-5
CASSQGPGGNQPQHF
TGTGCCAGCAGCCAGGGGCCGGGGGGCAATCAGCCCCAGCATTTT
>-|TRBV7-2|-|TRBJ2-2
CASSLGGRELFF
TGTGCCAGCAGCTTAGGGGGCAGGGAGCTGTTTTTT
>once|TRBV28|-|TRBJ1-1
CASSFWGLGGERTEAFF
TGTGCCAGCAGTTTTTGGGGTTTGGGAGGAGAACGCACTGAAGCTTTCTTT
>-|TRBV5-4|-|TRBJ2-1
CASSLRKGETRTYNEQFF
TGTGCCAGCAGCTTAAGGAAGGGTGAGACTAGGACCTACAATGAGCAGTTCTTC
>-|TRBV7-9|TRBD2|TRBJ2-7
CASVSFRGGSYEQYF
TGTGCCAGCGTCTCTTTCCGGGGGGGCTCCTACGAGCAGTACTTC
>-|TRBV19|-|TRBJ1-1
CASSISDYTEAFF
TGTGCCAGTAGTATTTCGGACTACACTGAAGCTTTCTTT
>-|TRBV7-9|-|TRBJ2-2
CVPGSTGELFF
TGTGTCCCGGGGAGCACCGGGGAGCTGTTTTTT
>-|TRBV15|-|TRBJ2-3
CATSRDEWDTQYF
TGTGCCACCAGCAGAGATGAGTGGGATACGCAGTATTTT
>-|TRBV11-2|-|TRBJ2-5
CASSLVTGSMETQYF
TGTGCCAGCAGCTTAGTAACAGGGAGTATGGAGACCCAGTACTTC
>-|TRBV12-3/TRBV12-4|-|TRBJ2-1
CASSLARGWEQFF
TGTGCCAGCAGTTTAGCCCGGGGGTGGGAGCAGTTCTTC
>-|TRBV10-2|-|TRBJ1-4
CASSERQGSEKLFF
TGCGCCAGCAGTGAAAGGCAGGGGTCTGAAAAACTGTTTTTT
>-|TRBV28|-|TRBJ2-5
CASGKLGNQETQYF
TGTGCCAGCGGAAAACTAGGAAACCAAGAGACCCAGTACTTC
>-|TRBV4-3|TRBD2|TRBJ2-7
CASSQDQRGLYEQYF
TGCGCCAGCAGCCAAGATCAGCGGGGGCTCTACGAGCAGTACTTC
>-|TRBV6-2/TRBV6-3|TRBD1|TRBJ2-1
CASSYQTGTGINYNEQFF
TGTGCCAGCAGTTACCAAACTGGGACAGGGATCAACTACAATGAGCAGTTCTTC
>-|TRBV7-2|-|TRBJ1-1
CASSLERRTEAFF
TGTGCCAGCAGCTTAGAACGGAGAACTGAAGCTTTCTTT
>-|TRBV5-4|-|TRBJ2-2
CASSSTGELFF
TGTGCCAGCAGCTCGACCGGGGAGCTGTTTTTT
>-|TRBV7-9|TRBD1|TRBJ2-7
CATSRGTYEQYF
TGTGCCACCTCCAGGGGGACCTACGAGCAGTACTTC
>many|TRBV7-9|TRBD1|TRBJ1-1
CASTRLGQENTEAFF
TGTGCCAGCACACGACTGGGACAGGAGAACACTGAAGCTTTCTTT
>-|TRBV7-2|TRBD2|TRBJ2-1
CASSPTGGFIRNEQFF
TGTGCCAGCAGCCCGACCGGGGGGTTTATACGCAATGAGCAGTTCTTC
>-|TRBV4-1|TRBD2|TRBJ2-7
CASSQDLQGLAGVYEQYF
TGCGCCAGCAGCCAAGATCTCCAGGGACTAGCGGGAGTTTACGAGCAGTACTTC
>-|TRBV7-8|TRBD2|TRBJ2-1
CASTFFTGGLNEQFF
TGTGCCAGCACCTTTTTTACGGGAGGGCTCAATGAGCAGTTCTTC
>-|TRBV14|-|TRBJ2-3
CASSPTGFGGTQYF
TGTGCCAGCAGCCCCACAGGGTTCGGGGGGACGCAGTATTTT
>-|TRBV11-2|TRBD2|TRBJ2-3
CASSRGTSGGIAQRDTQYF
TGTGCCAGCAGCCGTGGCACTAGCGGGGGAATAGCACAGAGGGATACGCAGTATTTT